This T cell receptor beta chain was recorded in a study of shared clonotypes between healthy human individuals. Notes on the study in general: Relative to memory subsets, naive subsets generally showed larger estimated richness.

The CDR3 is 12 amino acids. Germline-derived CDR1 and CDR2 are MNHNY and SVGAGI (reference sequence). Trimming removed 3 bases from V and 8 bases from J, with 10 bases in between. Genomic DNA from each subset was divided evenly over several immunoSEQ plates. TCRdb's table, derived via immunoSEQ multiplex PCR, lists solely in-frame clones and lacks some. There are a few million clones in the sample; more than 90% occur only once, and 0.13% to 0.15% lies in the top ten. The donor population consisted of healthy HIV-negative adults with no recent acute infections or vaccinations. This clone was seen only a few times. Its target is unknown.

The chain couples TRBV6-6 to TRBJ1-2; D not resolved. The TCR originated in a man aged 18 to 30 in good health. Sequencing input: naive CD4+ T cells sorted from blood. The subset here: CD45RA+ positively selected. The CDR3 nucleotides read TGTGCCAGCAGTTATGGGCAGAAAGGCTACACCTTC. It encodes CASSYGQKGYTF.